Listed here is a single T cell receptor (beta chain). Its antigen is still unknown. The data belong to a study of response to subunit inactivated influenza vaccine. Study results and limitations: The authors suggested that few new T cells are recruited per seasonal influenza vaccination.

CDR3 size: 16 residues. Germline V gene lookup returns CDR1 SGHRS and CDR2 YFSETQ. Trimming removed 0 bases from V and 0 bases from J; junction bases left unmatched: 3. TCRdb re-called the RT-PCR reads through MiXCR, storing one row per CDR3 protein. The sample yields roughly 700,000 distinct CDR3 sequences, 11% to 15% seen once. The sequencing here drew on PBMCs from blood, taken less than 15 days before vaccination. The rearrangement links TRBV5-1 to TRBJ2-1, with 7 bases lining up with TRBD1. The sequence came from a man aged 50 to 60 who received an inactivated influenza vaccine. The DNA for the CDR3 is TGCGCCAGCAGCTTGGGACAGGGATTCTCCTACAATGAGCAGTTCTTC. Residues: CASSLGQGFSYNEQFF. Filled out from reference TRBV5-1 and TRBJ2-1, the complete variable domain reads KAGVTQTPRYLIKTRGQQVTLSCSPISGHRSVSWYQQTPGQGLQFLFEYFSETQRNKGNFPGRFSGRQFSNSRSEMNVSTLELGDSALYLCASSLGQGFSYNEQFFGPGTRLTVL.